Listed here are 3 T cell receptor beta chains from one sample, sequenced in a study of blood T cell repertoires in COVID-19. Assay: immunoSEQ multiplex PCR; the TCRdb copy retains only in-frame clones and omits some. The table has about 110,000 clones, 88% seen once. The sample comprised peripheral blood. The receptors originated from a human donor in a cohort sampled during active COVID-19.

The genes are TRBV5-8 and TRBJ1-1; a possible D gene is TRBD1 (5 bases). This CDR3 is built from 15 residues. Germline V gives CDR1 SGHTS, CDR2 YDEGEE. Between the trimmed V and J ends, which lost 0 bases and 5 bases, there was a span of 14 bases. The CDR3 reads CASSLGGEGWTEAFF. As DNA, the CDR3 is TGTGCCAGCAGCTTGGGGGGGGAGGGATGGACTGAAGCTTTCTTT.

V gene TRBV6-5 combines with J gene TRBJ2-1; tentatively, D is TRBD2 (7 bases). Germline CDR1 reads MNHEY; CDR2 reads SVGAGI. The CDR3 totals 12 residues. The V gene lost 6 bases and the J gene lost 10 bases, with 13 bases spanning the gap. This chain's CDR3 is CASSSRGGEQFF. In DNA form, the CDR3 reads TGTGCCAGCAGCTCGAGGGGGGGAGAGCAGTTCTTC.

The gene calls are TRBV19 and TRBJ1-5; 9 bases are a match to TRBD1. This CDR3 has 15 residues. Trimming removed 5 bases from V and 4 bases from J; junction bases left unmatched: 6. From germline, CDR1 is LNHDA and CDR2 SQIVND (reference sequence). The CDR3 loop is CASSLGTGWNQPQHF. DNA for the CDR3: TGTGCCAGTAGTCTAGGGACAGGGTGGAATCAGCCCCAGCATTTT. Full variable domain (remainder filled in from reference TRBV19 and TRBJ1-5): DGGITQSPKYLFRKEGQNVTLSCEQNLNHDAMYWYRQDPGQGLRLIYYSQIVNDFQKGDIAEGYSVSREKKESFPLTVTSAQKNPTAFYLCASSLGTGWNQPQHFGDGTRLSIL.